This T cell receptor (beta chain) was obtained from a study of blood T cell repertoires in COVID-19. Study at large: Acute-phase and convalescent COVID-19 samples originated in the United States, Italy and Spain. The analysed material was cDNA or gDNA that came from T cells, B-cell-depleted T cells, or PBMCs.

The CDR3 sequence is 14 residues long. Germline CDR1 and CDR2: LNHDA and SQIVND (reference sequence). V gave up 6 bases and J gave up 3 bases; unmatched junction bases: 3. In the original analysis: Researchers report that nucleated cell counts were estimated from reference gene primer amplification. Data came from immunoSEQ multiplex PCR; TCRdb stores just in-frame clones and leaves some out. V, J and clone size were drawn from that table, and D and trimming were deduced from the DNA. The sample has about 90,000 clones, 75% to 85% seen once. The rearrangement joins TRBV19 to TRBJ2-5, with 11 bases fitting TRBD1. Source material: peripheral blood. The TCR sequence derives from a woman in her seventies with acute or convalescent COVID-19. The CDR3 loop is CASRGQGEKETQYF. As DNA, the CDR3 is TGTGCCAGTAGGGGACAGGGGGAAAAAGAGACCCAGTACTTC.